The 9 T cell receptor beta chains below were found in one sample sequenced in a study of T-cell reconstitution after alpha-beta-depleted transplantation in children. The authors prepared the TCRbeta library with unique molecular identifiers. TCRdb analysed the PCR reads with MiXCR anew, one entry per CDR3 protein. The sample has 500,000 to 750,000 distinct CDR3 sequences, around 27% seen once; the top ten hold 35% to 40%. Sequencing used PBMCs, obtained before TCRalphabeta/CD19-depleted stem cell transplant. Receptor source: a boy younger than two with Wiskott-Aldrich syndrome, due to receive a stem cell transplant.

The CDR3 sequence: CASSLGWHNEQFF. The CDR3 region has the DNA TGCGCCAGCAGCCTCGGGTGGCACAATGAGCAGTTCTTC. The chain couples TRBV5-1 to TRBJ2-1; D gene unclear. This CDR3 is built from 13 residues. Germline V gene sequence: CDR1 SGHRS, CDR2 YFSETQ. Trimming cost V 4 bases and J 5 bases, with 10 bases left between them.

This clonotype was recorded a few times. V usage is TRBV5-1 and J usage is TRBJ2-1; TRBD1 agrees at 11 bases. Trimming removed 1 base from V and 6 bases from J; junction bases left unmatched: 6. The CDR3 has 16 residues. Germline assignment: CDR1 SGHRS and CDR2 YFSETQ. CDR3 residues: CASSLLGQGASNEQFF. The CDR3 nucleotides read TGCGCCAGCAGCTTGCTCGGACAGGGGGCTAGCAATGAGCAGTTCTTC.

The V call is TRBV11-2, the J call TRBJ2-1; tentative D call: TRBD2 (7 bases). The germline V and J ends were trimmed by 0 bases and 4 bases, with 16 bases remaining between them. CDR1 SGHAT and CDR2 FQNNGV come from the germline V gene. There are 17 residues in the CDR3. As DNA, the CDR3 is TGTGCCAGCAGCTTAGAGGGGTCGAGGGGGGGGTACAATGAGCAGTTCTTC. Protein: CASSLEGSRGGYNEQFF.

The CDR3 protein is CASSLEEWRNEKLFF. The DNA of the CDR3 is TGCGCCAGCAGCTTGGAGGAGTGGCGGAATGAAAAACTGTTTTTT. The gene calls are TRBV5-1 and TRBJ1-4; D is undetermined. Germline assignment: CDR1 SGHRS and CDR2 YFSETQ. The V gene lost 0 bases and the J gene lost 5 bases, with 11 bases spanning the gap. This CDR3 is built from 15 residues.

The rearrangement joins TRBV12-3 or TRBV12-4 to TRBJ2-1, with 7 bases matching TRBD1. Trimming at V came to 6 bases and at J to 2 bases, leaving 7 bases not matched to a gene. The CDR3 runs 15 residues. CDR3 bases: TGTGCCAGCAGCCCAGGGGACAGTCCCTACAATGAGCAGTTCTTC. Translation gives CASSPGDSPYNEQFF.

This chain uses TRBV27 with TRBJ2-7; tentatively, D is TRBD2 (5 bases). Per the germline V gene, CDR1 is MNHEY and CDR2 is SMNVEV (reference sequence). The CDR3 has 13 residues. Trimming removed 7 bases at V and 3 bases at J, with 13 bases between. The CDR3 loop reads CASMRNAGYEQYF. The CDR3 DNA is TGTGCCAGCATGAGGAACGCGGGCTACGAGCAGTACTTC.

This rearrangement joins TRBV10-1 to TRBJ1-1; the match to TRBD1 covers 8 bases. Germline assignment: CDR1 WNHNN and CDR2 SYGVQD (reference sequence). V lost 4 bases, J lost 4 bases, and 11 bases stayed unmatched. CDR3 size: 16 residues. As DNA, the CDR3 is TGCGCCAGCAGTGGTGGACAGGGTGCGCGGGGCACTGAAGCTTTCTTT. Its protein is CASSGGQGARGTEAFF.

The rearrangement uses TRBV12-3 or TRBV12-4 and TRBJ1-5; no firm D call. The CDR3 has 13 amino acids. Trimming left V 3 bases short and J 0 bases short, with 3 bases between. CDR3 sequence: CASSFYSNQPQHF. CDR3 bases: TGTGCCAGCAGTTTTTATAGCAATCAGCCCCAGCATTTT.

This clonotype was detected only a few times. The V call is TRBV20-1, the J call TRBJ2-2, with 13 bases aligning to TRBD2. The V segment lost 1 base and the J segment 7 bases; nucleotides outside the gene matches: 3. This CDR3 has 15 amino acids. The germline V gene encodes CDR1 DFQATT and CDR2 SNEGSKA (reference sequence). CDR3 nucleotide sequence: TGCAGTGCTAGAGGACTAGCGGGAGGTTACGGGGAGCTGTTTTTT. Its translation is CSARGLAGGYGELFF.